The next 23 T cell receptor beta chains were all read from a single sample in a study of blood T cell repertoires in COVID-19. Assay: immunoSEQ multiplex PCR; the TCRdb copy retains only in-frame clones and omits some. The top ten clones hold around 0.97% of a sample with more than 300,000 clones, nearly 90% of them seen once. What was sequenced was peripheral blood. The receptors were gathered from a middle-aged woman with COVID-19, enrolled during active disease.

The chain recombines TRBV7-8 with TRBJ2-1; 15 bases are a match to TRBD2. Germline lookup yields CDR1 SGHVS and CDR2 FQNEAQ. The V gene end was trimmed by 5 bases and the J gene end by 8 bases; junction bases not matched to a gene: 16. This CDR3 region has 19 residues. As DNA, the CDR3 is TGTGCCAGCAGCCCTCGGACTAGCGGGGGGGCCCCCGCAGGTTATGAGCAGTTCTTC. This codes for CASSPRTSGGAPAGYEQFF.

The gene calls are TRBV19 and TRBJ1-1; D is possibly TRBD1 (5 bases). Germline V gives CDR1 LNHDA, CDR2 SQIVND (reference sequence). The CDR3 consists of 16 residues. V lost 6 bases, J lost 0 bases, and 17 bases lay in between. CDR3 protein: CASSLWGGVLNTEAFF. CDR3 nucleotide sequence: TGTGCCAGTAGCCTCTGGGGGGGGGTCCTGAACACTGAAGCTTTCTTT.

V gene TRBV14 combines with J gene TRBJ2-5, with 11 nucleotides matching TRBD2. The germline V gene has CDR1 SGHDN and CDR2 FVKESK. Trimming at V came to 4 bases and at J to 1 base, leaving 5 bases not matched to a gene. This CDR3 region has 16 residues. As DNA, the CDR3 is TGTGCCAGCAGCCCCCGACTAGCGGGACCCCAAGAGACCCAGTACTTC. Protein: CASSPRLAGPQETQYF.

The chain links TRBV24-1 to TRBJ1-4; the D is unclear. Germline CDR1 reads KGHDR; CDR2 reads SFDVKD. CDR3 length: 16 amino acids. V was cut by 5 bases and J by 0 bases, with 12 bases left in between. CDR3 protein: CATSAGVSPTNEKLFF. Here the CDR3 DNA reads TGTGCCACCAGTGCGGGAGTGTCACCAACTAATGAAAAACTGTTTTTT.

V is TRBV10-3 and J is TRBJ2-7, with 11 bases aligning to TRBD2. The CDR3 contains 14 residues. Per germline, CDR1 ENHRY and CDR2 SYGVKD. V lost 6 bases and J lost 4; bases outside the gene matches: 5. The CDR3 protein is CAIRPWTSGYEQYF. CDR3 nucleotide sequence: TGTGCCATCAGACCTTGGACTAGCGGGTACGAGCAGTACTTC.

The chain has TRBV5-6 and TRBJ2-7, with unresolved D. Germline V CDR1 and CDR2: SGHDT, YYEEEE. V was cut by 0 bases and J by 4 bases, with 11 bases left in between. The CDR3 is 14 residues long. The chain's CDR3 is CASSLVTESYEQYF. CDR3 DNA: TGTGCCAGCAGCTTGGTAACAGAAAGTTACGAGCAGTACTTC.

This chain links TRBV9 with TRBJ1-1; D not resolved. Germline V gene lookup returns CDR1 SGDLS and CDR2 YYNGEE. V was trimmed by 3 bases and J by 0 bases, leaving 9 bases between them. This CDR3 spans 14 amino acids. CDR3 DNA: TGTGCCAGCAGCGAACCTAACCTGAACACTGAAGCTTTCTTT. This encodes CASSEPNLNTEAFF. Together with reference TRBV9 and TRBJ1-1, the CDR3 gives the full variable domain: DSGVTQTPKHLITATGQRVTLRCSPRSGDLSVYWYQQSLDQGLQFLIQYYNGEERAKGNILERFSAQQFPDLHSELNLSSLELGDSALYFCASSEPNLNTEAFFGQGTRLTVV.

V is TRBV19 and J is TRBJ2-2, with 10 bases aligning to TRBD2. CDR3 length: 16 amino acids. V gave up 2 bases and J gave up 6 bases; unmatched junction bases: 6. CDR1 and CDR2 (germline): LNHDA, SQIVND (reference sequence). The CDR3 DNA follows: TGTGCCAGTAGTATAAGCGGGGGGGCTGGGGCCGGGGAGCTGTTTTTT. Protein product: CASSISGGAGAGELFF.

V gene TRBV6-2 or TRBV6-3 combines with J gene TRBJ1-5, with 9 bases that match TRBD1. CDR3 size: 16 residues. CDR1 is MNHEY and CDR2 is SVGEGT in the germline V gene. V gave up 2 bases and J gave up 7 bases; unmatched junction bases: 9. The CDR3 nucleotides are TGTGCCAGCAGTTACGAAACAGGGGGCGCCGGGCAGCCCCAGCATTTT. It is translated as CASSYETGGAGQPQHF.

This sequence joins TRBV27 and TRBJ1-1, with D possibly matching TRBD1 (5 bases). The V end lost 8 bases, the J end lost 0 bases, and 13 bases lay between the germline ends. Germline values: CDR1 MNHEY, CDR2 SMNVEV (reference sequence). The CDR3 totals 14 residues. The CDR3 coding sequence is TGTGCCAGCGGGCGGGGGGGGATGAACACTGAAGCTTTCTTT. Translated, it gives CASGRGGMNTEAFF.

The J gene is TRBJ2-6, the V gene TRBV9, with a tentative D call TRBD1 (8 bases). This CDR3 region has 18 residues. The V gene lost 3 bases and the J gene lost 1 base, with 17 bases spanning the gap. Germline V CDR1 and CDR2: SGDLS, YYNGEE. The CDR3 coding sequence is TGTGCCAGCAGCGGGCTGACAGGGGAGGGATCTGGGGCCAACGTCCTGACTTTC. Translation gives CASSGLTGEGSGANVLTF.

The chain uses TRBV19 and TRBJ1-3; D not certain. The CDR3 is made up of 13 amino acids. Germline assignment: CDR1 LNHDA and CDR2 SQIVND (reference sequence). The V gene lost 2 bases and the J gene lost 4 bases, with 6 bases spanning the gap. CDR3 coding DNA: TGTGCCAGTAGTATAATGTCAGGAAACACCATATATTTT. The encoded protein is CASSIMSGNTIYF.

This rearrangement joins TRBV28 to TRBJ1-4, with D possibly being TRBD1 (5 bases). Germline lookup yields CDR1 MDHEN and CDR2 SYDVKM. The CDR3 is 15 amino acids. With 3 bases removed from V and 4 bases from J, the gap between germline ends came to 12 bases. The CDR3 is CASSFPTGFNEKLFF. For the CDR3, the DNA is TGTGCCAGCAGTTTCCCCACAGGCTTTAATGAAAAACTGTTTTTT.

V gene TRBV30 combines with J gene TRBJ1-1; 8 nucleotides agree with TRBD1. The CDR3 has 12 amino acids. Germline V gene sequence: CDR1 GTSNPN, CDR2 SVGIG (reference sequence). V shed 4 bases, J shed 10 bases, and the junction held 8 bases outside the gene matches. The CDR3 protein is CAWTTGGLGAFF. Here the CDR3 DNA reads TGTGCCTGGACCACAGGGGGGCTGGGAGCTTTCTTT. Full variable domain (outside the CDR3, taken from reference TRBV30 and TRBJ1-1): SQTIHQWPATLVQPVGSPLSLECTVEGTSNPNLYWYRQAAGRGLQLLFYSVGIGQISSEVPQNLSASRPQDRQFILSSKKLLLSDSGFYLCAWTTGGLGAFFGQGTRLTVV.

J is TRBJ2-3 and V is TRBV12-5; D not resolved. The V gene's germline CDR1 is LGHNT and CDR2 FRNRAP. Trimming shortened V by 5 bases and J by 0 bases, and 15 bases separated the two germline ends. The CDR3 extends over 16 amino acids. The CDR3 region is CASGPWRSASTDTQYF. In DNA form, the CDR3 reads TGTGCTAGTGGTCCTTGGCGGTCGGCTAGCACAGATACGCAGTATTTT.

V gene TRBV7-3 combines with J gene TRBJ2-3, with TRBD2 matching 13 bases. V was pared by 0 bases and J by 2 bases, with 2 bases of the junction left unmatched. The CDR3 consists of 17 residues. Per germline, CDR1 SGHTA and CDR2 FQGTGA. The CDR3 region is CASSLTGTSGTTDTQYF. DNA of the CDR3: TGTGCCAGCAGCTTAACGGGGACTAGCGGGACCACAGATACGCAGTATTTT.

The chain has TRBV7-2 and TRBJ1-2, with D perhaps matching TRBD1 (6 bases). CDR1 and CDR2 (germline): SGHTA, FQGNSA. This CDR3 comprises 15 residues. Trimming left V 5 bases short and J 4 bases short, with 17 bases between. CDR3 DNA: TGTGCCAGCAGCCCGAGCCGGGACACCATCTATGGCTACACCTTC. Translated, it gives CASSPSRDTIYGYTF.

The genes are TRBV7-2 and TRBJ1-1; D remains unclear. Trimming shortened V by 1 base and J by 2 bases, and 8 bases separated the two germline ends. The CDR3 extends over 14 amino acids. Per germline, CDR1 SGHTA and CDR2 FQGNSA. This chain's CDR3 is CASSLERANTEAFF. CDR3 sequence (DNA): TGTGCCAGCAGCTTAGAGCGGGCCAACACTGAAGCTTTCTTT.

This chain links TRBV4-2 with TRBJ1-1; D possibly corresponds to TRBD1 (5 bases). V lost 0 bases, J lost 12 bases, and 17 bases lay in between. CDR3 size: 14 residues. The germline gives CDR1 LGHNA, CDR2 YNFKEQ. The CDR3 is CASSQDPQGRETFF. Written as DNA, the CDR3 is TGTGCCAGCAGCCAAGATCCCCAGGGTCGAGAAACTTTCTTT.

The chain combines TRBV5-1 with TRBJ2-5; 7 nucleotides align to TRBD2. This CDR3 region has 17 residues. Unmatched junction bases numbered 12, after V lost 0 bases and J lost 4 bases. Germline CDR1 reads SGHRS; CDR2 reads YFSETQ. The CDR3 DNA sequence: TGCGCCAGCAGCTTGGCCGGGGTCGGGGGGTCCTCAGAGACCCAGTACTTC. This codes for CASSLAGVGGSSETQYF.

CDR3 loop: CASSEEVLAGVGDTQYF. CDR3 nucleotide sequence: TGTGCCAGCAGTGAGGAGGTCCTAGCGGGAGTAGGAGATACGCAGTATTTT. The gene calls are TRBV25-1 and TRBJ2-3; 10 nucleotides align to TRBD2. V was pared by 3 bases and J by 5 bases, with 11 bases of the junction left unmatched. Looked up from germline, CDR1 is MGHDK and CDR2 is SYGVNS. CDR3 length equals 17 residues.

The CDR3 DNA reads TGTGCCAGCAGTTTATCTCGAGGGTATAACACTGAAGCTTTCTTT. It specifies CASSLSRGYNTEAFF. This sequence joins TRBV27 and TRBJ1-1; no firm D call. Germline V CDR1 and CDR2: MNHEY, SMNVEV (reference sequence). This CDR3 is built from 15 residues. V was pared by 0 bases and J by 2 bases, with 10 bases between.

The chain carries TRBV19 and TRBJ2-3; TRBD2 agrees at 7 bases. This CDR3 region has 13 residues. Unmatched junction bases numbered 2, after V lost 8 bases and J lost 0 bases. Germline V gives CDR1 LNHDA, CDR2 SQIVND (reference sequence). The CDR3 loop is CASGAGSTDTQYF. The CDR3 DNA follows: TGTGCCAGTGGAGCGGGAAGCACAGATACGCAGTATTTT.